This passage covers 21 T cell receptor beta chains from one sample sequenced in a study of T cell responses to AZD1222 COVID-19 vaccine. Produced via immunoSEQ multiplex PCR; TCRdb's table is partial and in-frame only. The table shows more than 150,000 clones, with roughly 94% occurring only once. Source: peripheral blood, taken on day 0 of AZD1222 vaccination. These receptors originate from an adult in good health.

This CDR3 is CASSRLDPHNEQFF. CDR3 sequence (DNA): TGTGCCAGCAGTAGACTAGATCCCCACAATGAGCAGTTCTTC. The chain joins TRBV6-2 or TRBV6-3 to TRBJ2-1; possible D gene TRBD2, 6 bases. V was shortened by 5 bases and J by 5 bases, with 13 bases between the two germline ends. This CDR3 is built from 14 residues. CDR1 and CDR2 (germline): MNHEY, SVGEGT.

CDR3 nucleotides: TGTGCCAGCAGACGGGGACAGGGGCCGAATGAAAAACTGTTTTTT. Its translation is CASRRGQGPNEKLFF. This sequence joins TRBV6-5 and TRBJ1-4; 10 bases are a match to TRBD1. The CDR3 runs 15 residues. The V and J ends lost 6 bases and 5 bases, in that order; junction bases with no gene match: 6. Germline V gives CDR1 MNHEY, CDR2 SVGAGI.

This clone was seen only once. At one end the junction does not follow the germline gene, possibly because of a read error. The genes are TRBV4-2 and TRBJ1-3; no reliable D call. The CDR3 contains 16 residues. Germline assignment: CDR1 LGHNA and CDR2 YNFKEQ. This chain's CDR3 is CASSQAPLSSGNTIYF. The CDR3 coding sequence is TGTGCCAGCAGTCAAGCCCCGTTGAGCTCTGGAAACACCATATATTTT.

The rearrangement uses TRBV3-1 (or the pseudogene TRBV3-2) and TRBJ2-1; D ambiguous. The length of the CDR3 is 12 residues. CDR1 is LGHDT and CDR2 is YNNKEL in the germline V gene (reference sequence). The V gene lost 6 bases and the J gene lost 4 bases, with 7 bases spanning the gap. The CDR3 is CASSPAYNEQFF. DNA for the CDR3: TGTGCCAGCAGTCCCGCTTACAATGAGCAGTTCTTC.

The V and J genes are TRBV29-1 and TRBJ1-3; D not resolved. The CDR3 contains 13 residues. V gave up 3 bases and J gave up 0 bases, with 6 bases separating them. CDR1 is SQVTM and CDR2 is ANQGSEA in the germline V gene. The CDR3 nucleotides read TGCAGCGTTGAGTTGAACTCTGGAAACACCATATATTTT. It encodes CSVELNSGNTIYF.

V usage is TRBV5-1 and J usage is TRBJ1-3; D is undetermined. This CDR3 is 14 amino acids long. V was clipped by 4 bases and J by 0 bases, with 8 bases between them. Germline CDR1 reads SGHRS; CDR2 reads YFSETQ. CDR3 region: CASSPAYSGNTIYF. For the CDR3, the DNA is TGCGCCAGCAGCCCGGCCTACTCTGGAAACACCATATATTTT.

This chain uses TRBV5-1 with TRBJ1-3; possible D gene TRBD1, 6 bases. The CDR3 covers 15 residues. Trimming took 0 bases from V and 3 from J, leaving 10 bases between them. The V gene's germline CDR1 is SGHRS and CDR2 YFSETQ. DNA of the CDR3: TGCGCCAGCAGCTTGGACAGGGTGGATGGAAACACCATATATTTT. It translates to CASSLDRVDGNTIYF.

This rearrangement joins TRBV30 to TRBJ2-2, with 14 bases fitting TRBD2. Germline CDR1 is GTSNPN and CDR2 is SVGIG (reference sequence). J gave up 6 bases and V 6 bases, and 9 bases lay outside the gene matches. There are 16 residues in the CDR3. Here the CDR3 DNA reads TGTGCCTGTCCAACCGGGACTAGCGGGAGTTCCGGGGAGCTGTTTTTT. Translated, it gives CACPTGTSGSSGELFF.

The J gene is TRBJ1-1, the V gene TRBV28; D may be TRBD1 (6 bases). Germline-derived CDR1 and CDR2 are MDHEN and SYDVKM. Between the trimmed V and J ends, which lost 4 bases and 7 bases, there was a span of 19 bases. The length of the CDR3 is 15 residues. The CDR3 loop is CASSSLGGEGVEAFF. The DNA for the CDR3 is TGTGCCAGCAGTTCCTTAGGGGGGGAAGGGGTTGAAGCTTTCTTT.

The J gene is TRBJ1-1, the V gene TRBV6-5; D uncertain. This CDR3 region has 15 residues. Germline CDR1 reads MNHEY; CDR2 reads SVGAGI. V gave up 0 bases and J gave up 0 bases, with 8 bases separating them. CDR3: CASSYSPGVNTEAFF. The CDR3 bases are TGTGCCAGCAGTTACTCACCCGGGGTGAACACTGAAGCTTTCTTT.

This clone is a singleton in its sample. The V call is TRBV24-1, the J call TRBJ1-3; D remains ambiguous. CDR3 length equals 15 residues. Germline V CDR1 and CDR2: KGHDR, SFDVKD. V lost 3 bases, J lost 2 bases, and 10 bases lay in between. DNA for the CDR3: TGTGCCACCAGTGATCCTCGGGTTGCTGGAAACACCATATATTTT. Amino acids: CATSDPRVAGNTIYF.

The CDR3 spells CASSPAGTSRKIEQFF. Written as DNA, the CDR3 is TGTGCCAGCTCACCCGCCGGGACTAGCCGTAAAATAGAGCAGTTCTTC. This sequence joins TRBV18 and TRBJ2-1; TRBD2 agrees at 9 bases. Unmatched junction bases numbered 13, after V lost 3 bases and J lost 10 bases. CDR3 length: 16 residues. Germline V gives CDR1 KGHSH, CDR2 LQKENI.

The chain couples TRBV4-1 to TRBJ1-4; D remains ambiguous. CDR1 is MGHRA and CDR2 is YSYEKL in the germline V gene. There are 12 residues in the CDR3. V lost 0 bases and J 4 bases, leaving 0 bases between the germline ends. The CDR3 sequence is CASSQDNEKLFF. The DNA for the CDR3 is TGCGCCAGCAGCCAAGATAATGAAAAACTGTTTTTT.

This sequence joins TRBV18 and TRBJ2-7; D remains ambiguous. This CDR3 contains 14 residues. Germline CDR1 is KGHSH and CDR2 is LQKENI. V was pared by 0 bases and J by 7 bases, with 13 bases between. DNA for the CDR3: TGTGCCAGCTCACCACCGGGTGGTTTCGGGGAGCAGTACTTC. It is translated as CASSPPGGFGEQYF.

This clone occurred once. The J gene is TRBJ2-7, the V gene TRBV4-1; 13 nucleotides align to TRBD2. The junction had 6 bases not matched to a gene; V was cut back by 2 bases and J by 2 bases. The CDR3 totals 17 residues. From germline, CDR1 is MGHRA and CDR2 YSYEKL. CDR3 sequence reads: CASSQRLAGGIPYEQYF. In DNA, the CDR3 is TGCGCCAGCAGCCAAAGACTAGCGGGAGGAATCCCCTACGAGCAGTACTTC.

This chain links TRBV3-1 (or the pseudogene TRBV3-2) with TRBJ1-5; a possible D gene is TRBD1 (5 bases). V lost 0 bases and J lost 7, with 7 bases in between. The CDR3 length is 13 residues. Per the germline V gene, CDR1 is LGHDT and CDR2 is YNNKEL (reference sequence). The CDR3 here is CASSQDGAQPQHF. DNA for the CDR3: TGTGCCAGCAGCCAAGATGGGGCACAGCCCCAGCATTTT.

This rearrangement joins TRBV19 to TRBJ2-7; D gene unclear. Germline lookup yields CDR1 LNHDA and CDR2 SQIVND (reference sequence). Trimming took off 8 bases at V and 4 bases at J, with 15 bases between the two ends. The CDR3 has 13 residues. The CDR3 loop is CASADRAPYEQYF. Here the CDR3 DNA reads TGTGCCAGTGCCGACCGCGCTCCTTACGAGCAGTACTTC. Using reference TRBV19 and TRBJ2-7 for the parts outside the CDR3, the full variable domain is DGGITQSPKYLFRKEGQNVTLSCEQNLNHDAMYWYRQDPGQGLRLIYYSQIVNDFQKGDIAEGYSVSREKKESFPLTVTSAQKNPTAFYLCASADRAPYEQYFGPGTRLTVT.

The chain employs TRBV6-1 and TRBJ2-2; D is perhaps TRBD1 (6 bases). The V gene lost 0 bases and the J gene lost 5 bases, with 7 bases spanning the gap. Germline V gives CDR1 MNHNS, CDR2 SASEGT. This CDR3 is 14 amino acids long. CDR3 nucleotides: TGTGCCAGCAGTGAAGCCAGGGGAACCGGGGAGCTGTTTTTT. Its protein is CASSEARGTGELFF.

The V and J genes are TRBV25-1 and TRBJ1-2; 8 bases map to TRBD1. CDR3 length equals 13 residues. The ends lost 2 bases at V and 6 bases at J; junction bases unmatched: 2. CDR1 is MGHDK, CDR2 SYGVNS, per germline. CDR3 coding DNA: TGTGCCAGCAGTGAACAGGGGGCGCATGGCTACACCTTC. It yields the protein CASSEQGAHGYTF.

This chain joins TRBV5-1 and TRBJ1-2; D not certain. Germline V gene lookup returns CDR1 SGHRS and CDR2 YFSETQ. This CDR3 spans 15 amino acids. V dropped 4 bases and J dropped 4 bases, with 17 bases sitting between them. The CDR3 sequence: CASSGIPPDSYGYTF. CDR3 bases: TGCGCCAGCAGCGGGATCCCTCCTGATAGCTATGGCTACACCTTC.

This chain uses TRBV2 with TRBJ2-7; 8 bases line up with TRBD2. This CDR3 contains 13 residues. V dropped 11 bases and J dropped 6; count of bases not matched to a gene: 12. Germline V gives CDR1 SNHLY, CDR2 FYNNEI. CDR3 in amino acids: CAFSRGLVAEQYF. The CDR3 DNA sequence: TGTGCCTTTTCCCGGGGACTAGTAGCCGAGCAGTACTTC.